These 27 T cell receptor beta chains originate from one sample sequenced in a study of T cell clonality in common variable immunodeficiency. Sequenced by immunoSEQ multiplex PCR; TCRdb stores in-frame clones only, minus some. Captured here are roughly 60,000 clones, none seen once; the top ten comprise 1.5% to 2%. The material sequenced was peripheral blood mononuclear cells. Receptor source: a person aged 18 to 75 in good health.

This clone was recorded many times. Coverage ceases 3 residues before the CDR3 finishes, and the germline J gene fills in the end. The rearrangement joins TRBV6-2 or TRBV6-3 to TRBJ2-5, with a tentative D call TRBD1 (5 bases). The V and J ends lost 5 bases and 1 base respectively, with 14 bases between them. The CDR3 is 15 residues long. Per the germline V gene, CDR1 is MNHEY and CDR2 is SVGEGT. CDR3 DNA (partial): TGTGCCAGCAGTCAAGGGGTTATAGCCCAAGAGACC. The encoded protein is CASSQGVIAQET. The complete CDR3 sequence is CASSQGVIAQETQYF.

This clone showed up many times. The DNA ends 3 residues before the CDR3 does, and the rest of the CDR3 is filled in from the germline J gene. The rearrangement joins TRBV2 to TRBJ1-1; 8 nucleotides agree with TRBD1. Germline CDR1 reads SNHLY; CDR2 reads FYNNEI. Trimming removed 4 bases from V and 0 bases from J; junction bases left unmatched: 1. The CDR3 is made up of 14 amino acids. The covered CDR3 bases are TGTGCCAGCAGTGGACAGGGGCTGAACACTGAA. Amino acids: CASSGQGLNTE. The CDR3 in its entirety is CASSGQGLNTEAFF. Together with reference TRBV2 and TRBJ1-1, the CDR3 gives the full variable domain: EPEVTQTPSHQVTQMGQEVILRCVPISNHLYFYWYRQILGQKVEFLVSFYNNEISEKSEIFDDQFSVERPDGSNFTLKIRSTKLEDSAMYFCASSGQGLNTEAFFGQGTRLTVV.

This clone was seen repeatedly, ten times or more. The DNA read from the CDR3 is TGCAGTGCCGACAGGGGCGGAGGGTCTGGAAACACC. Translating gives CSADRGGGSGNT. The whole CDR3 region reads CSADRGGGSGNTIYF. The chain employs TRBV20-1 and TRBJ1-3, with TRBD1 matching 8 bases. The read comes to an end 3 residues before the CDR3 does, leaving the germline J gene to fill in the end. CDR1 and CDR2 from the germline V gene are DFQATT and SNEGSKA (reference sequence). This CDR3 comprises 15 residues. V lost 6 bases to trimming and J lost 1 base; unmatched junction nucleotides: 8.

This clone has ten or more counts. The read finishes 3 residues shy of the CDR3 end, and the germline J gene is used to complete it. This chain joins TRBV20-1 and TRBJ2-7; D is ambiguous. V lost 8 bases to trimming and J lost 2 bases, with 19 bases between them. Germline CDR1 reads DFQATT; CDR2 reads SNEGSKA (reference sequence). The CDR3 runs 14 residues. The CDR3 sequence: CSNINYTGAYEQYF. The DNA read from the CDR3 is TGCAGTAACATTAACTACACTGGAGCCTACGAG.

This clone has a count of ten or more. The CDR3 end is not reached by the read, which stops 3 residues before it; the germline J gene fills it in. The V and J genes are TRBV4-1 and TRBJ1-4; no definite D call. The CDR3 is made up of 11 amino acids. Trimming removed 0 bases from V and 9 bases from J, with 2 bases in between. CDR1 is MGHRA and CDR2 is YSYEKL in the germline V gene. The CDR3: CASSQDKKLFF. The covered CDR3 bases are TGCGCCAGCAGCCAAGACAAAAAA.

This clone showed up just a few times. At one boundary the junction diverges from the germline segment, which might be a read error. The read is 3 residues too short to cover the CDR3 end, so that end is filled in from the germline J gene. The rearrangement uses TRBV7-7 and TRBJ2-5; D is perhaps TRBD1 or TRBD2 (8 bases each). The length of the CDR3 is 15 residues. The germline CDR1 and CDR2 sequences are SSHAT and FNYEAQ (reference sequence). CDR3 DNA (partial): TGTGCTAGCAGCTTAGCGGGGACAGGCCAAGAGACC. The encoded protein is CASSLAGTGQET. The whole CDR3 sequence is CASSLAGTGQETQYF.

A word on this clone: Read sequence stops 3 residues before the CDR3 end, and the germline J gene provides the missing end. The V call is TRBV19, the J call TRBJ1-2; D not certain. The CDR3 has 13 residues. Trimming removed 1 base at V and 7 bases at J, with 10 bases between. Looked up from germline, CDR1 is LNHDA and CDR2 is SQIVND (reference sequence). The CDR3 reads CASSIAGRGGYTF. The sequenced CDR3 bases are TGTGCCAGTAGTATAGCTGGGCGGGGTGGC.

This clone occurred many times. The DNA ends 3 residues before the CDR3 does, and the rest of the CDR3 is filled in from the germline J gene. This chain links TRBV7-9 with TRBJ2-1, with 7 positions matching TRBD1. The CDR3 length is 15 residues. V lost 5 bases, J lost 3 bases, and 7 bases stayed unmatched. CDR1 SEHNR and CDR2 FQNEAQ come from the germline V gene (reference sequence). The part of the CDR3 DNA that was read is TGTGCCAGCAGCGGGACCGGGACAGTCTACAATGAG. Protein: CASSGTGTVYNE. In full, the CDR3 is CASSGTGTVYNEQFF.

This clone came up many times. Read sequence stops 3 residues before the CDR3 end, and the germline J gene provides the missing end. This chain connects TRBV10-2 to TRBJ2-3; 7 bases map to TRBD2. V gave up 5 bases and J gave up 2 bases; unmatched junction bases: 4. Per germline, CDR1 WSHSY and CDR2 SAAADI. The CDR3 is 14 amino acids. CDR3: CASSFSGFTDTQYF. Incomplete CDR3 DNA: TGCGCCAGCAGTTTTAGCGGGTTCACAGATACG.

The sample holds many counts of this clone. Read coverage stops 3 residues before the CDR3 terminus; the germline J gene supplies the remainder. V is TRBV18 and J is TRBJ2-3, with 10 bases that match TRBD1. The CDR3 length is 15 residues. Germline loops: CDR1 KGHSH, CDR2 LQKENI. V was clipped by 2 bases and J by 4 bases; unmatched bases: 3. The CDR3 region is CASSPGTGVADTQYF. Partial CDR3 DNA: TGTGCCAGCTCACCAGGGACAGGGGTGGCAGATACG. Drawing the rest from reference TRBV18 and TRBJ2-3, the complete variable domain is NAGVMQNPRHLVRRRGQEARLRCSPMKGHSHVYWYRQLPEEGLKFMVYLQKENIIDESGMPKERFSAEFPKEGPSILRIQQVVRGDSAAYFCASSPGTGVADTQYFGPGTRLTVL.

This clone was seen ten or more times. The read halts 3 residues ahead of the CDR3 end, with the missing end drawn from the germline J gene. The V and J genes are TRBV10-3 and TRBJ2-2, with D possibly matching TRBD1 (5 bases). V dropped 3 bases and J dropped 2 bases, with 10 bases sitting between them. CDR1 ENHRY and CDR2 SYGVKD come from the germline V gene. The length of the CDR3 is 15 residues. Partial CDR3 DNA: TGTGCCATCAGTGATGGCAGGGCCAACACCGGGGAG. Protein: CAISDGRANTGE. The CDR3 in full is CAISDGRANTGELFF.

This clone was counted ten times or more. CDR3 region: CSARVPDYNEQFF. CDR3 DNA (partial): TGCAGTGCGCGAGTCCCCGACTACAATGAG. This chain joins TRBV20-1 and TRBJ2-1; the D is unclear. The CDR3 end falls 3 residues outside the read, so it is completed with the germline J gene. CDR1 is DFQATT, CDR2 SNEGSKA, per germline (reference sequence). V was cut by 6 bases and J by 3 bases, with 12 bases left in between. This CDR3 region has 13 residues.

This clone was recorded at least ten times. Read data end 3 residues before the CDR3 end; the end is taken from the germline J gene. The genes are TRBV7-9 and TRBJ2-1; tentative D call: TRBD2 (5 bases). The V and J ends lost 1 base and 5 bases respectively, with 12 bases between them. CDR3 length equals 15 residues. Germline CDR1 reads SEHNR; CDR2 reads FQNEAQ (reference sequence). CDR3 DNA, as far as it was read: TGTGCCAGCAGCTTAGGCTTTGTGCGGGACAATGAG. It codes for CASSLGFVRDNE. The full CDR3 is CASSLGFVRDNEQFF.

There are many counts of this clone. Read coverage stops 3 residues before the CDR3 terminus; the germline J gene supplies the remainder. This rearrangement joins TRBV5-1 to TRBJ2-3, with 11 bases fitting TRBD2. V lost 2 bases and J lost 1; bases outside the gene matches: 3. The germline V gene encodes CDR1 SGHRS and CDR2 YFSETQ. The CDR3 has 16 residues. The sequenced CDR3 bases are TGCGCCAGCAGCTTCGGACTAGCGGGCGGCACAGATACG. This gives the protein CASSFGLAGGTDT. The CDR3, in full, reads CASSFGLAGGTDTQYF.

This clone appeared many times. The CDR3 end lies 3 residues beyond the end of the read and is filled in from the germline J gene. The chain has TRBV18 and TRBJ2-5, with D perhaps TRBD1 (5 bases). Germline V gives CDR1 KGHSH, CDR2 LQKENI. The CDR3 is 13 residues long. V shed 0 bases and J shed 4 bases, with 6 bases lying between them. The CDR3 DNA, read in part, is TGTGCCAGCTCACCACCGCAGGGAGAGACC. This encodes CASSPPQGET. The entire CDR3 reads CASSPPQGETQYF.

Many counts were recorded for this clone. The CDR3 loop reads CASNARTGGTNYGYTF. The part of the CDR3 DNA that was read is TGTGCCAGCAACGCTCGGACAGGAGGTACTAACTATGGC. The chain links TRBV28 to TRBJ1-2; 7 bases align to TRBD1. The read ends 3 residues before the CDR3 terminus; that terminus is restored from the germline J gene. The CDR3 totals 16 residues. Germline loops: CDR1 MDHEN, CDR2 SYDVKM. V shed 7 bases and J 0 bases; nucleotides not matched to a gene: 11.

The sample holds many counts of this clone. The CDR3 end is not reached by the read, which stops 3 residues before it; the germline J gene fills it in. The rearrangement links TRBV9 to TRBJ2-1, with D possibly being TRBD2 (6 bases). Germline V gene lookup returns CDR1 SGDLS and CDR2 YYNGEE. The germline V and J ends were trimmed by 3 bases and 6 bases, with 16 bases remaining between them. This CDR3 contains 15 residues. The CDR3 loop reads CASSARDGLGNEQFF. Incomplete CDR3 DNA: TGTGCCAGCAGCGCGCGGGATGGGCTGGGCAATGAG.

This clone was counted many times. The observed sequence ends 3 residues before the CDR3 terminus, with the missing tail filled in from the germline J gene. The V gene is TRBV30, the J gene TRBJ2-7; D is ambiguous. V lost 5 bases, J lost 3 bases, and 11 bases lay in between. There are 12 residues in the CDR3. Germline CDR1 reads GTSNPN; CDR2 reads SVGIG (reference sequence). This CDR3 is CAWARSVYEQYF. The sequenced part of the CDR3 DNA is TGTGCCTGGGCAAGGTCCGTCTACGAG.

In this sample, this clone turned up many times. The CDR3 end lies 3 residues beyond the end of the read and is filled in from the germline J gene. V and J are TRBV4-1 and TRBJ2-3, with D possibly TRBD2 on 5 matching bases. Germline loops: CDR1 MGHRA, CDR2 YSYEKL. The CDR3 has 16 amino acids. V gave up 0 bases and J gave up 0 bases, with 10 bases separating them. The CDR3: CASSQDSERSTDTQYF. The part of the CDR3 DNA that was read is TGCGCCAGCAGCCAAGATAGCGAACGTAGCACAGATACG.

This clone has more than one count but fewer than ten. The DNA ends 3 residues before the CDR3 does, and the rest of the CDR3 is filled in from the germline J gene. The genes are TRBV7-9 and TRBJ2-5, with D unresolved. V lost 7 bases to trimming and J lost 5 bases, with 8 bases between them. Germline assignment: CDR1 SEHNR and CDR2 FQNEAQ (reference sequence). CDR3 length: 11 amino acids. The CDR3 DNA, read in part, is TGTGCCAGCACAAACGGGGAGACC. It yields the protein CASTNGET. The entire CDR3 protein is CASTNGETQYF.

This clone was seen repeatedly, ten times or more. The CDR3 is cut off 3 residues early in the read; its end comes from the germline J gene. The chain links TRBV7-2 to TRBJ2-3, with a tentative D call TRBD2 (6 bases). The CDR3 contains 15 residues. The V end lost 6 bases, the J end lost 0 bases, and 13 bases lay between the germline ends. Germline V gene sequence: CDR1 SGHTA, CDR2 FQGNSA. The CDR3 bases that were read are TGTGCCAGCAGATTGCAGAGCGGGAGCACAGATACG. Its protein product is CASRLQSGSTDT. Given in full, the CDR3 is CASRLQSGSTDTQYF.

The CDR3 sequence is CASSPVYQETQYF. The covered CDR3 bases are TGTGCCAGCAGCCCGGTTTACCAAGAGACC. The genes are TRBV7-2 and TRBJ2-5, with D unresolved. Read sequence stops 3 residues before the CDR3 end, and the germline J gene provides the missing end. Trimming pared 5 bases from V and 0 bases from J, leaving 7 bases between. The CDR3 spans 13 residues. The germline CDR1 and CDR2 sequences are SGHTA and FQGNSA.

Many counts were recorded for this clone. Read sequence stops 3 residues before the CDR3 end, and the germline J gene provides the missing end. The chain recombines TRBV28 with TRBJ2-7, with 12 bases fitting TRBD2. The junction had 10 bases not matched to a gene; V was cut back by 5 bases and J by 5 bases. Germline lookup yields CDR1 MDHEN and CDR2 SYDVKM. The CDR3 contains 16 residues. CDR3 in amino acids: CASSNVLAGGVDEQYF. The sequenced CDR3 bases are TGTGCCAGCAGTAACGTACTAGCGGGAGGAGTCGACGAG.

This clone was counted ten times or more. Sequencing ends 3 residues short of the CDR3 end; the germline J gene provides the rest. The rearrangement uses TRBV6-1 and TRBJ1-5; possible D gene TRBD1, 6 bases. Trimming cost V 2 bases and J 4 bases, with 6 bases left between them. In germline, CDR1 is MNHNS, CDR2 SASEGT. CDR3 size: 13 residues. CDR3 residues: CASSERGNQPQHF. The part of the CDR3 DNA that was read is TGTGCCAGCAGTGAAAGGGGGAATCAGCCC.

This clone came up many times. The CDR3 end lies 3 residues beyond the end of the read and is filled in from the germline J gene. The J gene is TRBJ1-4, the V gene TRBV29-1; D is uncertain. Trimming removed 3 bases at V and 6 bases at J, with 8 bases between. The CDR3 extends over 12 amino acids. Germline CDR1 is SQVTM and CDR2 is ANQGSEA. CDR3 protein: CSVEMLDEKLFF. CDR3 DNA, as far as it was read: TGCAGCGTTGAGATGCTAGATGAAAAA.

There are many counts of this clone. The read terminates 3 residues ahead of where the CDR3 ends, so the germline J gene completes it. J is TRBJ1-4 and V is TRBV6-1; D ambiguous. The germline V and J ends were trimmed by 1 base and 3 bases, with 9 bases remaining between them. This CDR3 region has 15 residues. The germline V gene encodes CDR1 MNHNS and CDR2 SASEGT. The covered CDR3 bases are TGTGCCAGCAGTGAAGGTTTCAGATCTAATGAAAAA. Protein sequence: CASSEGFRSNEK. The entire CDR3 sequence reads CASSEGFRSNEKLFF.

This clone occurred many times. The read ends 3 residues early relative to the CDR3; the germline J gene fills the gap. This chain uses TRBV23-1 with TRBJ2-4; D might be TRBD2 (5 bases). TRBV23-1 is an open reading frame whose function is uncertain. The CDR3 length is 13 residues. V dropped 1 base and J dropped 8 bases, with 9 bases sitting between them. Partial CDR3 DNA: TGCGCCAGCAGTCAATGGGCGAGGGACATT. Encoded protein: CASSQWARDI. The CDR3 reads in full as CASSQWARDIQYF.